This note documents a single TCR beta chain sequence. Germline V gives CDR1 MNHNY, CDR2 SVGAGI (reference sequence). The CDR3 covers 16 residues. Trimming took off 6 bases at V and 1 base at J, with 15 bases between the two ends. The data are from a study of control samples from healthy donors and cancer patients. TCRdb's copy holds only in-frame clones and misses some; the assay was immunoSEQ multiplex PCR. There are about 89,000 clones in the sample; around nine tenths occur only once, and roughly 21% lies in the top ten. The clonotype originates from a man aged 30-40 years in good health. The rearrangement joins TRBV6-6 to TRBJ2-2; D possibly matches TRBD1 or TRBD2 (6 bases each). The sequenced sample consisted of blood. The DNA for the CDR3 is TGTGCCAGCAGATGGGGCGGGACATTGAACACCGGGGAGCTGTTTTTT. It translates to CASRWGGTLNTGELFF.